This is a list of T cell receptor beta chains from one sample in a study of radiotherapy plus CTLA-4 blockade in lung cancer. TCRdb keeps only in-frame clones here, not all; method: immunoSEQ multiplex PCR. The table shows some 64,000 clones, with more than 70% occurring only once. Sequencing used peripheral blood, obtained from a patient treated with radiotherapy plus ipilimumab. These receptors were taken from a human donor with non-small cell lung cancer whose response to radiotherapy plus ipilimumab could not be evaluated. Some clones in this sample may be carry-over from other donors' samples. CDR3s include the opening cysteine and the closing phenylalanine or tryptophan. A D gene is named only where the DNA matches it firmly. Some rows have no size entry. The others give once, few or many, or a class for an expanded clone.

18	TRBV13	TRBJ2-7	TRBD2	NA	TGTGCCAGCAGCTTAAGTTCAGGGCTCGAGCGGGGTATACACGAGCAGTACTTC	CASSLSSGLERGIHEQYF
19	TRBV9	TRBJ2-2	TRBD1	once	TGTGCCAGCAGCGCGGCCTTCTCCAGGGGGTCAACGAACACCGGGGAGCTGTTTTTT	CASSAAFSRGSTNTGELFF
14	TRBV7-2	TRBJ2-5	NA	NA	TGTGCCAGCAGCCTCCGGACAGTCCAAGAGACCCAGTACTTC	CASSLRTVQETQYF
14	TRBV7-3	TRBJ1-6	NA	NA	TGTGCCAGCAGCCTTGGGGGAGGGAATTCACCCCTCCACTTT	CASSLGGGNSPLHF
16	TRBV2	TRBJ1-2	NA	NA	TGTGCCAGCAGGGAGGGACCACCCGGCGGCGTCTATGGCTACACCTTC	CASREGPPGGVYGYTF
16	TRBV9	TRBJ2-5	TRBD2	NA	TGTGCCAGCAGCGTAGCCGGGACTAGCGGGCAAGAGACCCAGTACTTC	CASSVAGTSGQETQYF
13	TRBV6-1	TRBJ2-3	NA	NA	TGTGCCAGCATGGACAGAAGCACAGATACGCAGTATTTT	CASMDRSTDTQYF
14	TRBV9	TRBJ1-2	NA	NA	TGTGCCAGCAGCTTCTCACAGGGTAACTATGGCTACACCTTC	CASSFSQGNYGYTF
14	TRBV19	TRBJ2-5	NA	NA	TGTGCCAGTAGTATAGAGGGACTCCAAGAGACCCAGTACTTC	CASSIEGLQETQYF
13	TRBV7-8	TRBJ1-2	TRBD1	NA	TGTGCCAGCAGTCTACAGGGGAACTATGGCTACACCTTC	CASSLQGNYGYTF